This TCR beta chain was captured by sequencing in a study of blood T cell repertoires in COVID-19. Profiled with immunoSEQ multiplex PCR; TCRdb holds only in-frame clones, not every one. In the table there are about 350,000 clones, 87% of which are singletons. The sequence was collected from a woman younger than 45 who had recovered from COVID-19. Sequencing was performed on PBMCs or T cells enriched from blood (not recorded which).

The CDR3 reads CASSLLQGTGELFF. CDR3 in DNA: TGTGCCAGCAGTTTACTTCAGGGGACCGGGGAGCTGTTTTTT. The chain is built from TRBV27 and TRBJ2-2; the D gene is possibly TRBD1 (6 bases). Trimming pared 2 bases from V and 5 bases from J, leaving 9 bases between. The germline V gene has CDR1 MNHEY and CDR2 SMNVEV (reference sequence). CDR3 length: 14 residues.